This TCR beta chain was captured by sequencing in a study of CD8 T cells in ankylosing spondylitis (dated by TCRdb to the late 2010s). Regarding the research as a whole: The study profiled T cell receptor beta repertoires in healthy donors and ankylosing spondylitis patients to find disease-linked TCR variants. The whole study cohort included about a hundred healthy donors and 20 to 25 ankylosing spondylitis patients. Samples of peripheral blood were taken, and for ankylosing spondylitis patients, synovial fluid was collected as well. Overall study outcomes, separate from this receptor: The disease-linked clones had a CD8+ phenotype and were found at relatively low frequencies in peripheral blood. A TCR beta motif made up of eight highly homologous amino acid variants appeared to be characteristic of blood from ankylosing spondylitis patients. Significant enrichment of the disease-linked clones was reported in matched synovial fluid samples from ankylosing spondylitis patients. Some of the motif variants had been reported before in the synovial fluid and blood of reactive arthritis patients, a finding that suggests common disease-initiation mechanisms.

Data came from an Illumina HiSeq 2500. Quantitative 5'-RACE with molecular barcodes was the method used to prepare the TCR beta libraries. Processing in the source paper ran as follows. Disease-linked TCR variants were identified with a new computational method built on a probabilistic model of VDJ rearrangement. TCRdb passed the public sequencing reads through fastp at Q25 and MiXCR, retaining productive beta sequences. Every entry covers one CDR3 protein and lists the most common genes and DNA from its rows. The V and J calls and clone size come from TCRdb's table, not from the authors' own analysis. In this sample the table shows under 250,000 distinct CDR3 sequences, approximately 10% of which occur a single time. The leading ten clones occupy 2.6% of the sample. Via the germline V gene, CDR1 is SQVTM and CDR2 ANQGSEA. V drops 7 bases and J drops 2 bases, leaving 11 bases in between. The cysteine opens and the phenylalanine closes a CDR3 of 12 amino acids. CDR3 DNA is the only sequence kept; it has 36 bases, read in frame from the first base.

This clonotype has a handful of counts. The specificity of this receptor is unknown. No base quality values were provided; no much bigger clone lies one nucleotide off. The specimen sequenced was blood, either unsorted or a sorted T cell fraction (not recorded which). The TCR originated in a male donor with ankylosing spondylitis or in good health (not recorded which). The chain was built from TRBV29-1 and TRBJ2-5; a tentative D match to TRBD1 spans 5 bases. The nucleotide sequence is TGCAGCGGGACATTGGGACAAGAGACCCAGTACTTC. The encoded protein is CSGTLGQETQYF. The reference TRBV29-1 and TRBJ2-5 proteins fill in what lies around the CDR3, so the full variable domain reads SAVISQKPSRDICQRGTSLTIQCQVDSQVTMMFWYRQQPGQSLTLIATANQGSEATYESGFVIDKFPISRPNLTFSTLTVSNMSPEDSSIYLCSGTLGQETQYFGPGTRLLVL.